Listed below are T cell receptor beta chains from one sample, sequenced in a study of T cells in Graves' hyperthyroidism and ophthalmopathy. TCRdb recomputed calls from the multiplex PCR reads with MiXCR, one row per CDR3 protein. The sample shows a few hundred thousand distinct CDR3 sequences, less than 25% of them seen only once. The specimen sequenced was blood. The source is a man younger than 35 with Graves' hyperthyroidism. Both conserved end residues are part of each CDR3. The D gene is left open where the match is weak. A clone size is listed for some rows: how often the clone was seen (once, few, many), or a class if it is expanded.

d_call | j_call | clone_size | v_call | cdr3_aa | cdr3_nt
NA | TRBJ2-2 | many | TRBV4-2 | CASSQEGLSGTGELFF | TGTGCCAGCAGCCAAGAAGGGCTCAGTGGGACCGGGGAGCTGTTTTTT
NA | TRBJ1-6 | NA | TRBV24-1 | CATSDSGESPLHF | TGTGCCACCAGTGATTCCGGGGAATCACCCCTCCACTTT
NA | TRBJ1-1 | NA | TRBV6-2/TRBV6-3 | CASLQKNTEAFF | TGTGCCAGCCTACAGAAGAACACTGAAGCTTTCTTT
TRBD2 | TRBJ2-7 | few | TRBV24-1 | CATAPASGPYEQYF | TGTGCCACCGCCCCGGCTAGCGGCCCCTACGAGCAGTACTTC
NA | TRBJ1-3 | many | TRBV20-1 | CSARGSGNTTYF | TGCAGTGCTAGAGGCTCTGGAAACACCACATATTTT
NA | TRBJ2-2 | few | TRBV4-2 | CASSQEHGSSGELFF | TGTGCCAGCAGCCAAGAACATGGATCTTCCGGGGAGCTGTTTTTT
NA | TRBJ2-2 | few | TRBV5-6 | CASSLEFQGRNTGELFF | TGTGCCAGCAGCTTGGAGTTCCAGGGACGTAACACCGGGGAGCTGTTTTTT
NA | TRBJ2-7 | few | TRBV29-1 | CSVGSLVSYEQYF | TGCAGCGTGGGGTCACTAGTCTCCTACGAGCAGTACTTC
NA | TRBJ1-2 | NA | TRBV20-1 | CSATSGTPNYGYTF | TGCAGTGCCACCTCCGGGACACCAAACTATGGCTACACCTTC
NA | TRBJ1-5 | many | TRBV2 | CASSGDGSINQPQHF | TGTGCCAGCAGTGGGGACGGGTCAATCAATCAGCCCCAGCATTTT
NA | TRBJ1-3 | many | TRBV12-3/TRBV12-4 | CASTLFGSSGNTIYF | TGTGCCAGCACCTTATTCGGGAGCTCTGGAAACACCATATATTTT
NA | TRBJ1-1 | NA | TRBV9 | CASSARPMTEAFF | TGTGCCAGCAGCGCACGCCCCATGACTGAAGCTTTCTTT
NA | TRBJ2-5 | NA | TRBV2 | CASSRQAEGTQYF | TGTGCCAGCAGTAGACAGGCAGAAGGGACCCAGTACTTC
TRBD2 | TRBJ2-5 | NA | TRBV6-5 | CASSYPGGAGGQETQYF | TGTGCCAGCAGTTACCCCGGGGGAGCGGGGGGACAAGAGACCCAGTACTTC
NA | TRBJ2-4 | once | TRBV6-2/TRBV6-3 | CASSYYTGIQYF | TGTGCCAGCAGTTACTATACGGGCATTCAGTACTTC
NA | TRBJ2-7 | few | TRBV4-1 | CASSQDAGLSYEQYF | TGCGCCAGCAGCCAAGATGCAGGACTCTCCTACGAGCAGTACTTC
TRBD2 | TRBJ2-7 | many | TRBV3-1 | CASSQGAGATYEQYF | TGTGCCAGCAGCCAAGGAGCGGGGGCAACCTACGAGCAGTACTTC
NA | TRBJ1-1 | many | TRBV28 | CASSLIWTEAFF | TGTGCCAGCAGTTTAATCTGGACTGAAGCTTTCTTT
NA | TRBJ2-2 | NA | TRBV11-3 | CASSPHADNTGELFF | TGTGCCAGCAGCCCCCACGCCGACAACACCGGGGAGCTGTTTTTT
NA | TRBJ2-7 | NA | TRBV20-1 | CSASLTSPSEQYF | TGCAGTGCTTCACTTACTAGCCCCAGCGAGCAGTACTTC
TRBD1 | TRBJ1-1 | many | TRBV12-3/TRBV12-4 | CASSRQGAPGTEAFF | TGTGCCAGCAGTCGGCAGGGGGCCCCGGGCACTGAAGCTTTCTTT
NA | TRBJ2-7 | few | TRBV4-1 | CASSQGISLSGEQYF | TGCGCCAGCAGCCAAGGGATTTCCCTGAGTGGCGAGCAGTACTTC
TRBD1 | TRBJ2-6 | NA | TRBV12-3/TRBV12-4 | CASSPGQFVALGGNVLTF | TGTGCCAGCAGCCCGGGACAGTTTGTAGCTCTGGGTGGCAACGTCCTGACTTTC
TRBD1 | TRBJ1-1 | many | TRBV12-3/TRBV12-4 | CASSSRQGTAFF | TGTGCCAGCAGTAGTCGACAGGGTACAGCTTTCTTT
TRBD1 | TRBJ2-5 | many | TRBV6-1 | CASNDRGRKETQYF | TGTGCCAGCAATGACAGGGGGCGGAAAGAGACCCAGTACTTC
NA | TRBJ2-5 | once | TRBV11-3 | CASSSTGSWETQYF | TGTGCCAGCAGCTCGACAGGCTCGTGGGAGACCCAGTACTTC
NA | TRBJ2-5 | many | TRBV6-1 | CASSSRRAQGQETQYF | TGTGCCAGCAGCTCAAGAAGGGCGCAGGGGCAAGAGACCCAGTACTTC
NA | TRBJ1-1 | NA | TRBV24-1 | CATSDPRQRDSEAFF | TGTGCCACCAGTGACCCTCGACAGCGAGACTCTGAAGCTTTCTTT
TRBD1 | TRBJ2-7 | few | TRBV30 | CAWSFGTGGSNEQYF | TGTGCCTGGAGTTTCGGGACAGGGGGCTCTAACGAGCAGTACTTC
NA | TRBJ1-1 | many | TRBV25-1 | CASRLGGNTEAFF | TGTGCCAGCAGGTTAGGCGGGAACACTGAAGCTTTCTTT
NA | TRBJ2-7 | many | TRBV5-1 | CASSSSTVTGHEQYF | TGCGCCAGCAGCTCATCGACCGTTACAGGGCACGAGCAGTACTTC
TRBD1 | TRBJ1-2 | NA | TRBV12-3/TRBV12-4 | CASRPAQGIGYTF | TGTGCCAGCAGGCCAGCACAGGGGATCGGCTACACCTTC
NA | TRBJ2-5 | NA | TRBV15 | CATSRGGLETQYF | TGTGCCACCAGCAGAGGCGGGTTGGAGACCCAGTACTTC
NA | TRBJ2-7 | NA | TRBV2 | CASGRDNGYEQYF | TGTGCCAGCGGGCGGGATAATGGCTACGAGCAGTACTTC
TRBD1 | TRBJ1-2 | many | TRBV20-1 | CSARARQGWYGYTF | TGCAGTGCTAGAGCGAGACAGGGATGGTATGGCTACACCTTC
NA | TRBJ2-5 | NA | TRBV7-8 | CASGLGGAGETQYF | TGTGCCAGCGGCTTAGGCGGGGCGGGGGAGACCCAGTACTTC
TRBD1 | TRBJ1-1 | NA | TRBV4-1 | CASSPRDRGPNTEAFF | TGCGCCAGCAGCCCTCGGGACAGGGGGCCGAACACTGAAGCTTTCTTT
TRBD2 | TRBJ2-5 | many | TRBV2 | CASSKTGTSGSQETQYF | TGTGCCAGCAGTAAGACCGGGACTAGCGGATCACAAGAGACCCAGTACTTC
NA | TRBJ1-5 | many | TRBV29-1 | CSDDSEGNQPQHF | TGCAGCGATGACTCAGAGGGCAATCAGCCCCAGCATTTT
TRBD2 | TRBJ2-2 | many | TRBV6-5 | CASSYRTSANTGELFF | TGTGCCAGCAGTTACAGGACTAGTGCTAACACCGGGGAGCTGTTTTTT